This T cell receptor beta chain was captured by sequencing in a study of blood T cell repertoires in COVID-19. Study as a whole: From T cells, B-cell-depleted T cells, or PBMCs came the material, which was cDNA or gDNA.

This clone was seen once. Sequenced by immunoSEQ multiplex PCR; TCRdb stores in-frame clones only, minus some. The data show about 120,000 clones, nearly 70% seen once. V shed 5 bases, J shed 4 bases, and the junction held 1 base outside the gene matches. The CDR3 sequence is 13 residues long. Germline CDR1 MRHNA, CDR2 SNTAGT. Specimen: peripheral blood. This sequence was found in a woman between 70 and 85 years old with acute or convalescent COVID-19. The rearrangement uses TRBV6-4 and TRBJ2-5; 10 nucleotides align to TRBD1. CDR3 in amino acids: CASSRDRGETQYF. The CDR3 region has the DNA TGTGCCAGCAGTCGGGACAGGGGAGAGACCCAGTACTTC.